What follows is one T cell receptor (beta chain) and its context. The CDR3 is 15 residues long. Germline values: CDR1 SGHVS, CDR2 FQNEAQ. The V and J ends lost 1 base and 2 bases respectively, with 12 bases between them. Sequencing was performed with immunoSEQ multiplex PCR; in TCRdb, only in-frame clones are kept and a portion is missing. The sample includes about 410,000 clones, 75% to 95% of them seen just once. This sample is part of a study of control samples from healthy donors and cancer patients. The V gene is TRBV7-8, the J gene TRBJ2-7, with TRBD1 as a possible D gene (6 bases). The origin of this receptor is a man between 35 and 55 years old with head and neck cancer. Sequencing was carried out using PBMCs. The DNA for the CDR3 is TGTGCCAGCAGCTTAGAGACAGGTCGAGCCTACGAGCAGTACTTC. It specifies CASSLETGRAYEQYF.